This TCR beta chain appears in the sequencing data of a study of blood T cell repertoires in COVID-19. Study overall: The origin of the acute and convalescent COVID-19 samples was the United States, Italy and Spain.

Germline V gene lookup returns CDR1 MNHEY and CDR2 SMNVEV (reference sequence). V shed 3 bases and J shed 8 bases, with 14 bases lying between them. The CDR3 loop spans 14 amino acids. In the original workflow: By means of reference gene primer amplification, nucleated cell counts were estimated. This table comes from immunoSEQ multiplex PCR, and its TCRdb copy is limited to in-frame clones, with some not included. V and J calls and clone size come straight from that table; D and trimming were deduced from the DNA. The data hold approximately 330,000 clones, with about nine tenths observed a single time.

The J gene is TRBJ2-1, the V gene TRBV27; TRBD2 might be the D (6 bases). The TCR comes from a man younger than 45 with COVID-19, enrolled during active disease. The sample was peripheral blood. DNA of the CDR3: TGTGCCAGCAGTTTGGGCCCTACGGGGGATGAGCAGTTCTTC. Translation: CASSLGPTGDEQFF.